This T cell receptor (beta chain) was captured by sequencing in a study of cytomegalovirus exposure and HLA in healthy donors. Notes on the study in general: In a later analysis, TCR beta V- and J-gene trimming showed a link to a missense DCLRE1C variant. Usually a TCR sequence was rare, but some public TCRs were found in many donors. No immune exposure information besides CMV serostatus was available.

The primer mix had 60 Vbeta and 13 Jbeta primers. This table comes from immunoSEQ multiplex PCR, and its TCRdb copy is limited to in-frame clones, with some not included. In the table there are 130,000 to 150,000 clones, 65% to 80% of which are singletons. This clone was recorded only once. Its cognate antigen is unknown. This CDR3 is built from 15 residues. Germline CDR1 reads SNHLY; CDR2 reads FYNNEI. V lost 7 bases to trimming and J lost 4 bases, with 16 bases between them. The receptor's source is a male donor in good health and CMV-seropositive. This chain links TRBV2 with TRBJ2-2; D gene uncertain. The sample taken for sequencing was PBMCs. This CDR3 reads CASKGQVVFTGELFF. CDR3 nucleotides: TGTGCCAGCAAAGGTCAGGTGGTTTTCACCGGGGAGCTGTTTTTT.